A selection of T cell receptor beta chains follows, all from one sample in a study of control samples from healthy donors and cancer patients. The assay was immunoSEQ multiplex PCR, and TCRdb's table has in-frame clones only and misses some. The sample totals under 200,000 clones. The specimen was blood. Every receptor here comes from a woman between 25 and 40 years old in good health. CDR3s include the opening cysteine and the closing phenylalanine or tryptophan. The order of the fields is V gene, J gene, CDR3 protein.

v_gene: TRBV14
j_gene: TRBJ2-3
CDR3aa: CASSLSITDTQYF

v_gene: TRBV5-1
j_gene: TRBJ1-6
CDR3aa: CASSADLVGSPLHF

v_gene: TRBV5-5
j_gene: TRBJ1-6
CDR3aa: CASSLGPGSNSPLHF

v_gene: TRBV19
j_gene: TRBJ1-5
CDR3aa: CASSIGRTNNQPQHF

v_gene: TRBV11-2
j_gene: TRBJ1-5
CDR3aa: CASSMDSSNQPQHF

v_gene: TRBV3-1/TRBV3-2
j_gene: TRBJ1-6
CDR3aa: CASSQDGQLWGSPLHF

v_gene: TRBV29-1
j_gene: TRBJ1-4
CDR3aa: CSVEVSKEKLFF

v_gene: TRBV11-1
j_gene: TRBJ1-2
CDR3aa: CASSNRTGGGYTF

v_gene: TRBV9
j_gene: TRBJ1-2
CDR3aa: CASSVPDREGGYTF

v_gene: TRBV28
j_gene: TRBJ1-2
CDR3aa: CASTGYYGYTF

v_gene: TRBV19
j_gene: TRBJ2-6
CDR3aa: CASIHRSGANVLTF

v_gene: TRBV4-1
j_gene: TRBJ2-3
CDR3aa: CASSAPWTVRDTQYF

v_gene: TRBV5-8
j_gene: TRBJ1-1
CDR3aa: CASSPLGTGAGVNTEAFF

v_gene: TRBV18
j_gene: TRBJ1-4
CDR3aa: CASSRAGLSGEKLFF

v_gene: TRBV19
j_gene: TRBJ1-5
CDR3aa: CASIIKLGSNQPQHF

v_gene: TRBV28
j_gene: TRBJ2-7
CDR3aa: CASSLLQEKQYF

v_gene: TRBV7-9
j_gene: TRBJ1-1
CDR3aa: CASSLNTEAFF

v_gene: TRBV4-2
j_gene: TRBJ2-5
CDR3aa: CASSREDRALETQYF

v_gene: TRBV18
j_gene: TRBJ1-5
CDR3aa: CASSQDSEPQHF

v_gene: TRBV7-2
j_gene: TRBJ1-1
CDR3aa: CASSYHRGRTEAFF

v_gene: TRBV10-3
j_gene: TRBJ1-5
CDR3aa: CAISEFTGGQPQHF

v_gene: TRBV4-1
j_gene: TRBJ2-1
CDR3aa: CASSQVDRIREQFF

v_gene: TRBV5-6
j_gene: TRBJ1-2
CDR3aa: CASSLKGQGLYGYTF

v_gene: TRBV15
j_gene: TRBJ2-3
CDR3aa: CATSRLRGATDTQYF

v_gene: TRBV2
j_gene: TRBJ1-5
CDR3aa: CASSEGKRAPNQPQHF

v_gene: TRBV29-1
j_gene: TRBJ1-2
CDR3aa: CSPDYGYTF

v_gene: TRBV19
j_gene: TRBJ1-1
CDR3aa: CASSTWDRENTEAFF

v_gene: TRBV7-9
j_gene: TRBJ1-1
CDR3aa: CASTTGGLTEAFF

v_gene: TRBV28
j_gene: TRBJ1-5
CDR3aa: CASSYTRRDYSNQPQHF

v_gene: TRBV10-3
j_gene: TRBJ2-3
CDR3aa: CAIRGAVADTQYF

v_gene: TRBV7-2
j_gene: TRBJ1-2
CDR3aa: CASSPDGPLGGYTF

v_gene: TRBV5-8
j_gene: TRBJ2-7
CDR3aa: CASSLQAFYEQYF

v_gene: TRBV7-9
j_gene: TRBJ2-5
CDR3aa: CASSSGQMIQETQYF

v_gene: TRBV18
j_gene: TRBJ1-2
CDR3aa: CASSIDRSNYGYTF

v_gene: TRBV3-1/TRBV3-2
j_gene: TRBJ2-4
CDR3aa: CASSLSRTSGGPYIQYF

v_gene: TRBV3-1/TRBV3-2
j_gene: TRBJ2-3
CDR3aa: CASSQDRRGGGTDTQYF

v_gene: TRBV14
j_gene: TRBJ2-3
CDR3aa: CASSPPGAGGDTQYF

v_gene: TRBV5-8
j_gene: TRBJ1-2
CDR3aa: CASSFLRGAEGYTF

v_gene: TRBV6-5
j_gene: TRBJ1-1
CDR3aa: CASRKNRAQNTEAFF

v_gene: TRBV25-1
j_gene: TRBJ1-2
CDR3aa: CASRGTGKYGYTF

v_gene: TRBV11-2
j_gene: TRBJ2-6
CDR3aa: CASSLRQISVANVLTF

v_gene: TRBV6-6
j_gene: TRBJ1-6
CDR3aa: CASSSELGKNSPLHF

v_gene: TRBV27
j_gene: TRBJ1-6
CDR3aa: CASSLRGTDNSPLHF

v_gene: TRBV25-1
j_gene: TRBJ1-2
CDR3aa: CASSSIGGWYGYTF

v_gene: TRBV28
j_gene: TRBJ2-5
CDR3aa: CASSVQGGETQYF

v_gene: TRBV20-1
j_gene: TRBJ1-1
CDR3aa: CSAKGQGAFF

v_gene: TRBV6-6
j_gene: TRBJ1-2
CDR3aa: CASSRGKDGYTF

v_gene: TRBV5-4
j_gene: TRBJ1-2
CDR3aa: CASSRTGGRFYGYTF

v_gene: TRBV12-3/TRBV12-4
j_gene: TRBJ1-2
CDR3aa: CASSGPNYGYTF

v_gene: TRBV3-1/TRBV3-2
j_gene: TRBJ1-3
CDR3aa: CASSSTTGAGNTIYF

v_gene: TRBV5-1
j_gene: TRBJ2-7
CDR3aa: CASSYRQTSSYEQYF

v_gene: TRBV18
j_gene: TRBJ1-1
CDR3aa: CASSPPRSYAGNTEAFF

v_gene: TRBV7-2
j_gene: TRBJ1-2
CDR3aa: CASSPSAGLDGYTF